Included here is one TCR beta chain sequence, with context. What it recognizes is unknown. Trimming removed 1 base from V and 4 bases from J, with 23 bases in between. This CDR3 contains 19 residues. Germline CDR1 reads MGHRA; CDR2 reads YSYEKL. The entry originates in a study of siplizumab effects on memory and regulatory T cells. Findings of the study overall: Researchers did not confirm the suppressive function of proliferating Tregs from siplizumab cultures. Siplizumab conditions gave an average of roughly 65% Treg-derived mappable alloreactive CD4+ clones, versus 26.9% for controls. Of the proliferating CD4+ or CD8+ clones, roughly 75-97% lacked a naive or memory phenotype that could be assigned.

Clones were sequenced by immunoSEQ multiplex PCR, and TCRdb holds only the in-frame ones, with some missing. Altogether about 87,000 clones are present, approximately 90% being singletons, with the ten largest covering about 16%. The sequence derives from a human donor in good health. This rearrangement joins TRBV4-1 to TRBJ2-1, with a possible D match to TRBD2 (5 bases). Material for sequencing was CD4+ T cells sorted from blood. The CDR3 region is CASSQAILVHGMGYNEQFF. CDR3 nucleotide sequence: TGCGCCAGCAGCCAAGCGATTTTAGTTCACGGGATGGGGTACAATGAGCAGTTCTTC.